This TCR beta chain was sequenced in a study of blood T cell repertoires in COVID-19. Background on the study: Whether acute or convalescent, the COVID-19 samples came from the United States, Italy and Spain. Sources were T cells, B-cell-depleted T cells, or PBMCs; the material itself was cDNA or gDNA.

Original processing methods: Reference gene primers were amplified, and this amplification served to estimate nucleated cell counts. Produced via immunoSEQ multiplex PCR; TCRdb's table is partial and in-frame only. The D gene and trimming were derived from the DNA, and the V and J assignments and clone size from that table. The sample records more than 95,000 clones, 85% being singletons. In this sample, this clone turned up a few times. CDR1 and CDR2 from the germline V gene are MNHEY and SMNVEV (reference sequence). The V gene end was trimmed by 0 bases and the J gene end by 6 bases; junction bases not matched to a gene: 3. This CDR3 has 16 amino acids.

Sequencing was performed on peripheral blood. The chain links TRBV27 to TRBJ2-1, with 12 bases lining up with TRBD2. The receptor's source is a man older than 75 with active or convalescent COVID-19. The CDR3 here is CASSLSGGLAGNEQFF. In DNA form, the CDR3 reads TGTGCCAGCAGTTTATCGGGGGGACTAGCGGGCAATGAGCAGTTCTTC.